A single sample is the source of the 28 T cell receptor beta chains below, sequenced in a study of regulatory T cells in long-lasting Graves disease. Sequencing libraries for TCR beta were prepared with iRepertoire HTBI primers and Arm-PCR of CDR3 regions. TCRdb re-analysed the multiplex PCR reads in MiXCR, keeping a single row per CDR3 protein. Of around 450,000 distinct CDR3 sequences listed, about 15% are singletons. Time point reported: newly diagnosed GD, antithyroid drugs for less than 3 months. Isolated PBMC RNA provided the starting material for the TCR library. These same data were also listed under a study on T cells in Graves' hyperthyroidism and ophthalmopathy.

Source: peripheral blood mononuclear cells (PBMCs), taken at new diagnosis, from a patient treated with antithyroid drugs. The receptor source for this set is a woman aged 25 to 39 with Graves disease.

This clonotype was counted ten times or more. V is TRBV30 and J is TRBJ1-1; D is undetermined. V lost 5 bases, J lost 1 base, and 11 bases lay in between. The CDR3 contains 13 residues. Germline assignment: CDR1 GTSNPN and CDR2 SVGIG (reference sequence). The CDR3 nucleotides read TGTGCCTGGGCCCGCGGAGGGAACACTGAAGCTTTCTTT. It is translated as CAWARGGNTEAFF.

This clonotype has ten or more counts. The V gene is TRBV30, the J gene TRBJ1-3, with D unclear. The CDR3 extends over 14 amino acids. V was trimmed by 1 base and J by 4 bases, leaving 11 bases between them. Looked up from germline, CDR1 is GTSNPN and CDR2 is SVGIG (reference sequence). CDR3 nucleotide sequence: TGTGCCTGGAGTGCGACCCGAATAGGAAACACCATATATTTT. Translation gives CAWSATRIGNTIYF.

This clonotype was detected ten times or more. The chain carries TRBV6-1 and TRBJ2-1; TRBD1 might be the D (5 bases). Germline V gene sequence: CDR1 MNHNS, CDR2 SASEGT. The length of the CDR3 is 14 residues. V lost 5 bases, J lost 6 bases, and 14 bases lay in between. In DNA form, the CDR3 reads TGTGCCAGCAGTCCGGCTGGGGCCGGCAATGAGCAGTTCTTC. Its protein product is CASSPAGAGNEQFF.

In its sample, this clonotype was seen many times. V usage is TRBV5-1 and J usage is TRBJ2-3; no definite D call. V lost 4 bases and J lost 3, with 12 bases in between. This CDR3 spans 14 amino acids. In germline, CDR1 is SGHRS, CDR2 YFSETQ. The CDR3 coding sequence is TGCGCCAGCAGCCCTCCTGGTGAGACAGATACGCAGTATTTT. It codes for CASSPPGETDTQYF.

This clonotype was counted many times. J is TRBJ2-5 and V is TRBV11-2, with a possible D match to TRBD1 (6 bases). The CDR3 length is 17 residues. The germline V gene has CDR1 SGHAT and CDR2 FQNNGV. V gave up 5 bases and J gave up 1 base, with 20 bases separating them. CDR3 sequence reads: CASSPAYRVGGQETQYF. Here the CDR3 DNA reads TGTGCCAGCAGCCCGGCCTACAGGGTTGGGGGCCAAGAGACCCAGTACTTC.

This clonotype was counted only a few times. The chain links TRBV30 to TRBJ1-4; unclear D gene. Trimming cost V 1 base and J 7 bases, with 13 bases left between them. The CDR3 runs 14 residues. In germline, CDR1 is GTSNPN, CDR2 SVGIG (reference sequence). The CDR3 nucleotides read TGTGCCTGGAGTGGCCTTAGAACTGCTGAAAAACTGTTTTTT. It codes for CAWSGLRTAEKLFF.

This clonotype was seen repeatedly, ten times or more. The V gene is TRBV6-1, the J gene TRBJ2-1; D gene ambiguous. V was clipped by 0 bases and J by 8 bases, with 8 bases between them. CDR3 length equals 13 residues. Germline V lookup: CDR1 MNHNS, CDR2 SASEGT. The CDR3 bases are TGTGCCAGCAGTGAAGCGCTTGGGTATGAGCAGTTCTTC. Translating it yields CASSEALGYEQFF.

This clonotype was detected ten times or more. This chain links TRBV9 with TRBJ2-7, with D possibly TRBD2 on 6 matching bases. This CDR3 is 15 amino acids long. V lost 0 bases to trimming and J lost 0 bases, with 10 bases between them. Germline V gene lookup returns CDR1 SGDLS and CDR2 YYNGEE. The CDR3 is CASSVGAGSSYEQYF. The DNA of the CDR3 is TGTGCCAGCAGCGTAGGCGCGGGGAGCTCCTACGAGCAGTACTTC.

This clonotype was detected many times. This sequence joins TRBV2 and TRBJ1-6; D is ambiguous. The V end lost 2 bases, the J end lost 9 bases, and 11 bases lay between the germline ends. In germline, CDR1 is SNHLY, CDR2 FYNNEI. The CDR3 is 14 amino acids. The CDR3 DNA reads TGTGCCAGCAGTGAACTCCAGGATGTTTCACCCCTCCACTTT. Protein: CASSELQDVSPLHF.

Of note for this clonotype: One end of the junction does not line up with germline, which may come from a read error. The chain links TRBV7-2 to TRBJ1-2, with D maybe TRBD1 (5 bases). The CDR3 has 17 amino acids. The germline CDR1 and CDR2 sequences are SGHTA and FQGNSA. The DNA of the CDR3 is TGTGCCGGCAGCCCCAGCGGAGGGGCAATTGGGCTTTATGGCTACACCTTC. As protein: CAGSPSGGAIGLYGYTF.

Ten or more counts support this clonotype. The V call is TRBV6-1, the J call TRBJ2-3, with 8 bases aligning to TRBD2. The CDR3 sequence is 17 residues long. The trim removed 5 bases at V and 2 bases at J, leaving 12 bases unmatched. Germline CDR1 MNHNS, CDR2 SASEGT. The CDR3 reads CASSPQPGLAATDTQYF. The CDR3 DNA sequence: TGTGCCAGCAGTCCCCAACCCGGACTAGCCGCCACAGATACGCAGTATTTT.

The chain carries TRBV7-6 and TRBJ1-2; maybe TRBD1 (5 bases). V lost 6 bases to trimming and J lost 3 bases, with 8 bases between them. Germline V gene data show CDR1 as SGHVS and CDR2 as FNYEAQ. This CDR3 region has 12 residues. CDR3 residues: CASSRGDYGYTF. The CDR3 region has the DNA TGTGCCAGCAGTAGGGGCGACTATGGCTACACCTTC.

Comments on this clonotype: One end of the junction is discordant with germline, which a read error may explain. The rearrangement joins TRBV12-3 or TRBV12-4 to TRBJ2-2; 9 nucleotides align to TRBD2. There are 17 residues in the CDR3. CDR3 sequence reads: CASSLIAPGLAAGEPFF. The DNA for the CDR3 is TGTGCCAGCAGTTTAATTGCCCCGGGACTAGCTGCCGGGGAGCCGTTTTTT.

The table lists this clonotype with many counts. V usage is TRBV2 and J usage is TRBJ2-1, with D maybe TRBD2 (6 bases). V lost 3 bases to trimming and J lost 7 bases, with 13 bases between them. Germline lookup yields CDR1 SNHLY and CDR2 FYNNEI. The CDR3 length is 14 residues. The CDR3 sequence is CASSDRLVWNEQFF. In DNA form, the CDR3 reads TGTGCCAGCAGTGATAGACTAGTGTGGAATGAGCAGTTCTTC.

In its sample, this clonotype was seen many times. The chain employs TRBV28 and TRBJ1-4, with D uncertain. CDR1 and CDR2 (germline): MDHEN, SYDVKM. This CDR3 has 13 amino acids. The ends were cut back, 7 bases at V and 8 bases at J, with 14 bases in the middle. CDR3 nucleotide sequence: TGTGCCAGCACCTCGGCCCAAAGGGAAAAACTGTTTTTT. Translated, it gives CASTSAQREKLFF.

This clonotype showed up many times. The V call is TRBV30, the J call TRBJ2-5; weak D call: TRBD1 (6 bases). V was shortened by 3 bases and J by 4 bases, with 15 bases between the two germline ends. Germline V gene sequence: CDR1 GTSNPN, CDR2 SVGIG (reference sequence). This CDR3 spans 14 amino acids. CDR3 DNA: TGTGCCTGGAGCGACTCAGCAGGGGTAGAGACCCAGTACTTC. Its protein is CAWSDSAGVETQYF.

This clonotype appeared a single time. One end of the junction does not line up with germline, which may come from a read error. The J gene is TRBJ2-3, the V gene TRBV3-1, with 9 bases that match TRBD2. Germline assignment: CDR1 LGHDT and CDR2 YNNKEL (reference sequence). The CDR3 length is 17 residues. CDR3 nucleotide sequence: TGTGCCAGCAGCCAAGATGCGGGGGGGGGCCGCACAGGTACGCAGTATTTT. Encoded protein: CASSQDAGGGRTGTQYF.

In this sample, this clonotype turned up many times. The chain employs TRBV20-1 and TRBJ2-7; 13 bases map to TRBD2. The CDR3 has 16 amino acids. Germline lookup yields CDR1 DFQATT and CDR2 SNEGSKA (reference sequence). The V and J ends lost 4 bases and 4 bases, in that order; junction bases with no gene match: 10. This chain's CDR3 is CSATGLAGHGGYEQYF. The DNA of the CDR3 is TGCAGTGCTACGGGACTAGCGGGACACGGAGGGTACGAGCAGTACTTC.

This clonotype was counted at least ten times. DNA for the CDR3: TGTGCCAGCAGACCGCTAAGGTTTGGGACGGGAAACATTCAGTACTTC. Its translation: CASRPLRFGTGNIQYF. The chain links TRBV6-2 or TRBV6-3 to TRBJ2-4, with D possibly being TRBD1 or TRBD2 (5 bases each). V lost 6 bases and J 6 bases, leaving 21 bases between the germline ends. Per the germline V gene, CDR1 is MNHEY and CDR2 is SVGEGT. There are 16 residues in the CDR3.

This clonotype was recorded a few times. The genes are TRBV11-2 and TRBJ2-3, with 8 bases lining up with TRBD2. This CDR3 has 15 residues. Germline CDR1 SGHAT, CDR2 FQNNGV. The V gene end was trimmed by 0 bases and the J gene end by 4 bases; junction bases not matched to a gene: 3. The CDR3 DNA follows: TGTGCCAGCAGCTTAGATCGGGGGGGATCAGATACGCAGTATTTT. As protein: CASSLDRGGSDTQYF.

This sequence joins TRBV11-1 and TRBJ2-1; TRBD1 matches at 8 bases. CDR3 length equals 15 residues. CDR1 SGHAT and CDR2 FQDESV come from the germline V gene (reference sequence). V shed 4 bases, J shed 2 bases, and the junction held 4 bases outside the gene matches. CDR3 sequence: CASSSHRGTYNEQFF. The CDR3 bases are TGTGCCAGCAGCTCCCACAGGGGGACCTACAATGAGCAGTTCTTC.

The chain's CDR3 is CASSFSGRDTGELFF. CDR3 nucleotides: TGTGCCAGCAGCTTCTCAGGGCGCGACACCGGGGAGCTGTTTTTT. The V gene is TRBV13, the J gene TRBJ2-2, with D perhaps TRBD1 (5 bases). This CDR3 region has 15 residues. V lost 3 bases and J 3 bases, leaving 11 bases between the germline ends. From germline, CDR1 is PRHDT and CDR2 FYEKMQ (reference sequence).

The chain couples TRBV4-1 to TRBJ2-5; D uncertain. In germline, CDR1 is MGHRA, CDR2 YSYEKL. V lost 3 bases, J lost 1 base, and 6 bases lay in between. The CDR3 covers 13 residues. The CDR3 bases are TGCGCCAGCAGCCACCAGCCCCAAGAGACCCAGTACTTC. This codes for CASSHQPQETQYF.

There are many counts of this clonotype. The chain has TRBV30 and TRBJ2-3, with D possibly TRBD1 on 6 matching bases. The germline V gene has CDR1 GTSNPN and CDR2 SVGIG (reference sequence). V was pared by 0 bases and J by 4 bases, with 17 bases between. The CDR3 is made up of 16 amino acids. The CDR3 DNA is TGTGCCTGGAGTGTACGAAGGGGGATGGGGGCAGATACGCAGTATTTT. Encoded protein: CAWSVRRGMGADTQYF.

This clonotype was counted between two and nine times. The chain has TRBV7-9 and TRBJ1-2; the D is unclear. This CDR3 has 13 residues. Looked up from germline, CDR1 is SEHNR and CDR2 is FQNEAQ (reference sequence). Trimming removed 5 bases from V and 4 bases from J, with 11 bases in between. The CDR3 DNA reads as TGTGCCAGCAGCCTGCCCGGCGGCTATGGCTACACCTTC. Its translation: CASSLPGGYGYTF. Full variable domain (rest looked up from reference TRBV7-9 and TRBJ1-2): DTGVSQNPRHKITKRGQNVTFRCDPISEHNRLYWYRQTLGQGPEFLTYFQNEAQLEKSRLLSDRFSAERPKGSFSTLEIQRTEQGDSAMYLCASSLPGGYGYTFGSGTRLTVV.

This clonotype showed up many times. The chain couples TRBV7-2 to TRBJ1-2; D unclear. The CDR3 is 16 amino acids. V was cut by 5 bases and J by 5 bases, with 21 bases left in between. Germline V lookup: CDR1 SGHTA, CDR2 FQGNSA. Here the CDR3 reads CASSPHPGEASYGYTF. As DNA, the CDR3 is TGTGCCAGCAGCCCCCATCCAGGCGAGGCCTCTTATGGCTACACCTTC.

This chain connects TRBV12-3 or TRBV12-4 to TRBJ1-3, with D uncertain. The CDR3 spans 10 residues. Trimming took 8 bases from V and 8 from J, leaving 7 bases between them. The CDR3, as DNA: TGTGCCAGCTGGTTGGACACCATATATTTT. Translating gives CASWLDTIYF.

This clonotype was seen only once. The chain couples TRBV16 to TRBJ2-7; no reliable D call. The V gene's germline CDR1 is KGHSY and CDR2 FQNENV. The CDR3 spans 13 residues. Trimming cost V 0 bases and J 6 bases, with 9 bases left between them. The CDR3 nucleotides are TGTGCCAGCAGCCAATCAAGAACGAGCGAGCAGTACTTC. Its protein is CASSQSRTSEQYF.